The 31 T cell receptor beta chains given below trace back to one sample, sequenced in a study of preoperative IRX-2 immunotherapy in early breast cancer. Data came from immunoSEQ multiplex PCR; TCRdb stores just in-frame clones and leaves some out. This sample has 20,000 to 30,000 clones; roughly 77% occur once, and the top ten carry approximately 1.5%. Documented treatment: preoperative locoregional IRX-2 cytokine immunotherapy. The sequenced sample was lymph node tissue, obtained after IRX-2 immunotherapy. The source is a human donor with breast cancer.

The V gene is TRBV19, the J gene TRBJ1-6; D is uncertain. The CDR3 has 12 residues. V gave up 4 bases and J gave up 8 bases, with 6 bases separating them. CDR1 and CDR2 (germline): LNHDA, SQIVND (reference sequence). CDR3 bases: TGTGCCAGTAGTACCCCATATTCACCCCTCCACTTT. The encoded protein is CASSTPYSPLHF.

The chain's CDR3 is CASSPGTGSPGTDTQYF. The CDR3 DNA sequence: TGTGCCAGCTCACCGGGGACCGGTAGTCCAGGCACAGATACGCAGTATTTT. This chain joins TRBV18 and TRBJ2-3, with D perhaps given as TRBD1 or TRBD2 (5 bases each). The V and J ends lost 3 bases and 1 base respectively, with 17 bases between them. Germline-derived CDR1 and CDR2 are KGHSH and LQKENI. The length of the CDR3 is 17 residues.

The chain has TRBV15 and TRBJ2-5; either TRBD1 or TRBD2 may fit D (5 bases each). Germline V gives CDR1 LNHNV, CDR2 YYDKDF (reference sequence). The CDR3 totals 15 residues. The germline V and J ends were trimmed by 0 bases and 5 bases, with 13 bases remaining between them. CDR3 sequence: CATSRDGAGRETQYF. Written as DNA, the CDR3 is TGTGCCACCAGCAGAGATGGGGCGGGCCGCGAGACCCAGTACTTC.

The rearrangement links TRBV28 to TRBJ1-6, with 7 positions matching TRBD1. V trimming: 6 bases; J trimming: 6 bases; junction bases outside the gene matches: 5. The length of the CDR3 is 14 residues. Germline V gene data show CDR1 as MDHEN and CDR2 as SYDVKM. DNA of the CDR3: TGTGCCAGCAGCCGGACAGGTCGTAATTCACCCCTCCACTTT. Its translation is CASSRTGRNSPLHF.

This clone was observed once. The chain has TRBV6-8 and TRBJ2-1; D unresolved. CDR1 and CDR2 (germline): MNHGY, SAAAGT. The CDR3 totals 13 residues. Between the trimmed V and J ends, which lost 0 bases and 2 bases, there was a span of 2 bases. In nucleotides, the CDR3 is TGTGCCAGCAGTTACTCAACCTACAATGAGCAGTTCTTC. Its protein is CASSYSTYNEQFF.

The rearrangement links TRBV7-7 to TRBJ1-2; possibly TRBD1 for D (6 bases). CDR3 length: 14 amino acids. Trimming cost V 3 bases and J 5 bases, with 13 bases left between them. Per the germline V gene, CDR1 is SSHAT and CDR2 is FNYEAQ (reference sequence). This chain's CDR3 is CASSLNTGWYGYTF. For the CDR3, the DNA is TGTGCCAGCAGCTTGAATACAGGGTGGTATGGCTACACCTTC.

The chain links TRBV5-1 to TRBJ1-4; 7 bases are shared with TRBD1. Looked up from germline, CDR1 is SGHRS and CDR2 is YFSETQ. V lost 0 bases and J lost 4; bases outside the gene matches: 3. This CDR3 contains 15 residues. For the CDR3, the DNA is TGCGCCAGCAGCTTGGCAGGGACAGATAATGAAAAACTGTTTTTT. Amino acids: CASSLAGTDNEKLFF.

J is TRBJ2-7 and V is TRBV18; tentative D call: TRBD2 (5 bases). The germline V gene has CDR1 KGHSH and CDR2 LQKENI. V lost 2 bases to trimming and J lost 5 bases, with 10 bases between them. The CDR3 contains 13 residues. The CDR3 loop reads CASSPGQRDEQYF. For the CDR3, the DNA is TGTGCCAGCTCACCAGGCCAGAGGGACGAGCAGTACTTC.

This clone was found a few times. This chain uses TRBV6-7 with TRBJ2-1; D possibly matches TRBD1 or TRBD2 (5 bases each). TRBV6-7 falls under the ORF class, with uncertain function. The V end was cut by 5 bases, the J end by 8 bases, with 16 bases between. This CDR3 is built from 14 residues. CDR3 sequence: CASSEDGTLYEQFF. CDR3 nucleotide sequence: TGTGCCAGCAGTGAAGATGGGACCCTCTATGAGCAGTTCTTC.

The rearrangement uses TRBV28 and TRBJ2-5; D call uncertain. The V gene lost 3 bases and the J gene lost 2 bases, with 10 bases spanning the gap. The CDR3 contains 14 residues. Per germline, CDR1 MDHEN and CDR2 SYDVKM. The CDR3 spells CASSLLQTQETQYF. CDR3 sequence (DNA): TGTGCCAGCAGTTTGTTACAGACTCAAGAGACCCAGTACTTC. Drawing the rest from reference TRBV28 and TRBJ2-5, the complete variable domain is DVKVTQSSRYLVKRTGEKVFLECVQDMDHENMFWYRQDPGLGLRLIYFSYDVKMKEKGDIPEGYSVSREKKERFSLILESASTNQTSMYLCASSLLQTQETQYFGPGTRLLVL.

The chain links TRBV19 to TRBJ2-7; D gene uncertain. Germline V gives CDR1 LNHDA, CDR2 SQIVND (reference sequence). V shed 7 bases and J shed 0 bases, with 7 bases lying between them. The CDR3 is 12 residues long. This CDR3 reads CASTIPSYEQYV. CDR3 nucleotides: TGTGCCAGTACCATTCCCTCCTACGAGCAGTACGTC.

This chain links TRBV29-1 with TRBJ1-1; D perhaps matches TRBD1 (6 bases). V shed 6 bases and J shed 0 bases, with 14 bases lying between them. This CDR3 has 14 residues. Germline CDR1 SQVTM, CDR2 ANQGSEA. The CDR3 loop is CSVARTAMNTEAFF. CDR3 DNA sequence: TGCAGCGTCGCCCGGACAGCAATGAACACTGAAGCTTTCTTT.

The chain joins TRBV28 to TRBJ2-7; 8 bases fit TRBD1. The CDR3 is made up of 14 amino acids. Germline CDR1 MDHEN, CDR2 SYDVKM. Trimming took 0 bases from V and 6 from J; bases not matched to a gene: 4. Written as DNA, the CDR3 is TGTGCCAGCAGTTTATGGTCAGGGGGCGCCGAGCAGTACGTC. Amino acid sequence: CASSLWSGGAEQYV.

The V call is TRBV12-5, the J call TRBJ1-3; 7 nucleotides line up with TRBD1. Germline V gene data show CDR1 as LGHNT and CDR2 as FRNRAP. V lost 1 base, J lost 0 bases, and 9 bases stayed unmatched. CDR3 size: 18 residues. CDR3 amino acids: CASGLAGGTVYSGNTIYF. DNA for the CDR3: TGTGCTAGTGGTTTGGCAGGGGGGACAGTATACTCTGGAAACACCATATATTTT. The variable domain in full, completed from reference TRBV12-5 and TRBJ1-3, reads DARVTQTPRHKVTEMGQEVTMRCQPILGHNTVFWYRQTMMQGLELLAYFRNRAPLDDSGMPKDRFSAEMPDATLATLKIQPSEPRDSAVYFCASGLAGGTVYSGNTIYFGEGSWLTVV.

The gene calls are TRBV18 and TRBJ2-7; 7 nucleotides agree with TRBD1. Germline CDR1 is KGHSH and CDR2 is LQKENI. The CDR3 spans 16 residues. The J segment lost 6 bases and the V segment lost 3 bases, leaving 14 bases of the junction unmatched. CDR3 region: CASSPPRTGIAGEQYF. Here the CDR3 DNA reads TGTGCCAGCTCACCCCCCCGGACAGGAATAGCAGGCGAGCAGTACTTC.

The CDR3 DNA follows: TGTGCCAGCAGCCGAATGGCGGGGGCTGGGAATGAGCAGTTCTTC. The encoded protein is CASSRMAGAGNEQFF. V is TRBV11-3 and J is TRBJ2-1; maybe TRBD2 (7 bases). There are 15 residues in the CDR3. V lost 5 bases to trimming and J lost 7 bases, with 18 bases between them. Germline V CDR1 and CDR2: SGHNT, YENEEA.

CDR3 coding DNA: TGCGCCAGCAGCTCACAGGGGCCTGGACAGGCTTCACCCCTCCACTTT. Its translation: CASSSQGPGQASPLHF. The J gene is TRBJ1-6, the V gene TRBV5-1, with TRBD1 identical over 7 bases. Looked up from germline, CDR1 is SGHRS and CDR2 is YFSETQ. Germline trimming cut 3 bases from V and 9 bases from J; bases unmatched to any gene: 12. The CDR3 is 16 residues long.

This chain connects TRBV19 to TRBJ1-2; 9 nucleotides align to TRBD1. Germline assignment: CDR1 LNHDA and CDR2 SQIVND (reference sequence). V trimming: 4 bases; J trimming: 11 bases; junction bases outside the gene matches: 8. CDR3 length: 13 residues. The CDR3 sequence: CASSTGTGTRYTF. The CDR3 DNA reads TGTGCCAGTAGTACCGGGACAGGGACAAGGTACACCTTC.

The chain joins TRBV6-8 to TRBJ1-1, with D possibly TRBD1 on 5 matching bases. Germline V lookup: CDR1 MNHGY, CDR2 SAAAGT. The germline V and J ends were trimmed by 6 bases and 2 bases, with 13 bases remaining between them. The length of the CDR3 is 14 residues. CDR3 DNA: TGTGCCAGCAGGGACCTGGGGGGAAACACTGAAGCTTTCTTT. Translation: CASRDLGGNTEAFF.

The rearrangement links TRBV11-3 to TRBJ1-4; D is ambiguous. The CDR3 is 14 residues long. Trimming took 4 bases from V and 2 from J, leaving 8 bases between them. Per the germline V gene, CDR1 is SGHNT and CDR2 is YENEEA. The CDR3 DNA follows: TGTGCCAGCAGCTCTCAGACCACTAATGAAAAACTGTTTTTT. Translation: CASSSQTTNEKLFF.

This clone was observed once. This CDR3 reads CASSLSLPTEAFF. CDR3 DNA sequence: TGTGCCAGCAGTTTATCCCTGCCCACTGAAGCTTTCTTT. The chain uses TRBV28 and TRBJ1-1; D gene ambiguous. The CDR3 consists of 13 residues. Trimming took off 1 base at V and 4 bases at J, with 7 bases between the two ends. The germline V gene encodes CDR1 MDHEN and CDR2 SYDVKM.

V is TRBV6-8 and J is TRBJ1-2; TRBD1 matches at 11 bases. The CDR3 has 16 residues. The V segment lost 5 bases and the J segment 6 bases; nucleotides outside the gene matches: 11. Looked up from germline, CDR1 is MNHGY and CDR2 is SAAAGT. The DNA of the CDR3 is TGTGCCAGCAGTAAAGGGGGACAGGGGGATTTCGATGGCTACACCTTC. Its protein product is CASSKGGQGDFDGYTF.

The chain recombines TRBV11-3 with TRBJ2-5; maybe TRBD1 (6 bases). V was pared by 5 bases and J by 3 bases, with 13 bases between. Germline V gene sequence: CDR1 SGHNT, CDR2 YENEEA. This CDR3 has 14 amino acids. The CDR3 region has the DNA TGTGCCAGCAGCGTCCGACAGGCTAAAGAGACCCAGTACTTC. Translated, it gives CASSVRQAKETQYF.

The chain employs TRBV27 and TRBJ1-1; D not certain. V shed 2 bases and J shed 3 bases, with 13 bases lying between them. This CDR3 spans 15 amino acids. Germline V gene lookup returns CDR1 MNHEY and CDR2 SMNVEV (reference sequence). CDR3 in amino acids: CASSLRVRSDTEAFF. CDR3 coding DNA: TGTGCCAGCAGTTTAAGGGTCCGATCGGACACTGAAGCTTTCTTT.

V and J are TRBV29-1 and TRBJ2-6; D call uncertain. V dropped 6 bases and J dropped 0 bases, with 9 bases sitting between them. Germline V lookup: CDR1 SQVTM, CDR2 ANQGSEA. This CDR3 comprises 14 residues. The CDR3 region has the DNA TGCAGCGTCGCAACAAGCTCTGGGGCCAACGTCCTGACTTTC. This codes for CSVATSSGANVLTF. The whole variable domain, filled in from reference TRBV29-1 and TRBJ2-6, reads SAVISQKPSRDICQRGTSLTIQCQVDSQVTMMFWYRQQPGQSLTLIATANQGSEATYESGFVIDKFPISRPNLTFSTLTVSNMSPEDSSIYLCSVATSSGANVLTFGAGSRLTVL.

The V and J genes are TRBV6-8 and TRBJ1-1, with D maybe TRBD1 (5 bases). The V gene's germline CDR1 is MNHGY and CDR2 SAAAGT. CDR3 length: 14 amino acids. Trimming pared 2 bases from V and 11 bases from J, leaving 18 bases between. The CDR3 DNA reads TGTGCCAGCAGTTACAGCCCCGGGACGATGGGGGCTTTCTTT. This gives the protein CASSYSPGTMGAFF.

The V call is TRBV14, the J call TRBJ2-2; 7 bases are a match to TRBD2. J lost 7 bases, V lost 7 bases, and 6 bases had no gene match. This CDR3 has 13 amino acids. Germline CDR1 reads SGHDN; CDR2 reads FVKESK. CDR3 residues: CASNYGGIGELFF. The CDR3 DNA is TGTGCCAGCAACTACGGGGGGATCGGGGAGCTGTTTTTT.

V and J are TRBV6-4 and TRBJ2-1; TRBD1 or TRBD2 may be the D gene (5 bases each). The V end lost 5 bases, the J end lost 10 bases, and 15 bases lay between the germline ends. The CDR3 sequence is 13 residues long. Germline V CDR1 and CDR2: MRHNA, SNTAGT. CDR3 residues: CASSQHPGTEQFF. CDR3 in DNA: TGTGCCAGCAGTCAGCACCCCGGGACGGAGCAGTTCTTC.

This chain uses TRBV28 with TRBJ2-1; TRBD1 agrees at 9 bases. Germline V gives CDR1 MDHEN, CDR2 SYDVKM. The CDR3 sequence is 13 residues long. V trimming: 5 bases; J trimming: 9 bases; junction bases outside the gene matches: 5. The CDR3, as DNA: TGTGCCAGCAGTACCGGACAGGGGCCTGAGCAGTTCTTC. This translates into CASSTGQGPEQFF.

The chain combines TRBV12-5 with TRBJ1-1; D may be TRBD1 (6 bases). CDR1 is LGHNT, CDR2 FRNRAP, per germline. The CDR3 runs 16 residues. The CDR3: CASTGGQPNRNTEAFF. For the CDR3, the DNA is TGTGCCAGCACCGGGGGGCAGCCGAACAGGAACACTGAAGCTTTCTTT.

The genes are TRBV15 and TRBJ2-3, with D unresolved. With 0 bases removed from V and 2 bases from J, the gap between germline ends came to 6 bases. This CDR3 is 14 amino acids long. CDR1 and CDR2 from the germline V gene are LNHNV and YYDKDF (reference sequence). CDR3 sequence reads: CATSRDTNTDTQYF. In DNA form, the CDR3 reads TGTGCCACCAGCAGAGATACAAACACAGATACGCAGTATTTT. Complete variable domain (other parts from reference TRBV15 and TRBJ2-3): DAMVIQNPRYQVTQFGKPVTLSCSQTLNHNVMYWYQQKSSQAPKLLFHYYDKDFNNEADTPDNFQSRRPNTSFCFLDIRSPGLGDTAMYLCATSRDTNTDTQYFGPGTRLTVL.